The next 16 T cell receptor beta chains were all read from a single sample in a study of T-cell reconstitution after alpha-beta-depleted transplantation in children. The authors prepared the TCRbeta library with unique molecular identifiers. MiXCR was run by TCRdb on the PCR reads, yielding one entry per CDR3 protein. The sample carries thousands of distinct CDR3 sequences, roughly a quarter recorded once. This material consisted of PBMCs, mostly from graft donor cells, taken 60 days after TCRalphabeta/CD19-depleted stem cell transplant. Receptors originate from a boy under two years old who had a stem cell transplant for acute myeloid leukemia, so the T cells may come from the graft donor.

This clonotype is classed as large. V usage is TRBV30 and J usage is TRBJ1-2; 12 bases match TRBD1. The J segment lost 8 bases and the V segment lost 6 bases, leaving 4 bases of the junction unmatched. The CDR3 is made up of 12 amino acids. The germline CDR1 and CDR2 sequences are GTSNPN and SVGIG (reference sequence). CDR3 sequence reads: CACGDRGQGYTF. The CDR3 DNA follows: TGTGCCTGCGGGGACAGGGGGCAAGGCTACACCTTC.

This rearrangement joins TRBV4-1 to TRBJ1-1; D is unresolved. Trimming removed 0 bases from V and 11 bases from J, with 16 bases in between. Per the germline V gene, CDR1 is MGHRA and CDR2 is YSYEKL. The CDR3 has 14 amino acids. The CDR3 DNA reads as TGCGCCAGCAGCCAAGACCCGGGTGGATTGGTGGCTTTCTTT. It yields the protein CASSQDPGGLVAFF.

V usage is TRBV15 and J usage is TRBJ2-3, with D possibly TRBD2 on 6 matching bases. The CDR3 spans 9 residues. Germline V lookup: CDR1 LNHNV, CDR2 YYDKDF (reference sequence). The CDR3 DNA reads TGTCATCTCTTGGGGGGGCAGTATTTT. Translating gives CHLLGGQYF.

Remarks on this clonotype: Since a much larger clone is just one base distant, this may be a read error. The chain joins TRBV15 to TRBJ2-2; D is undetermined. Germline V CDR1 and CDR2: LNHNV, YYDKDF (reference sequence). There are 16 residues in the CDR3. Trimming pared 1 base from V and 3 bases from J, leaving 12 bases between. CDR3 region: CATSRGRRWHTGELFF. The CDR3 DNA reads TGTGCCACCAGCAGAGGTCGGCGTTGGCACACCGGGGAGCTGTTTTTT.

This clonotype showed up many times. The chain couples TRBV7-2 to TRBJ1-2; tentatively, D is TRBD1 (6 bases). Trimming cost V 0 bases and J 10 bases, with 12 bases left between them. The CDR3 has 13 residues. In germline, CDR1 is SGHTA, CDR2 FQGNSA. CDR3 loop: CASSLAETGNYTF. CDR3 nucleotides: TGTGCCAGCAGCTTAGCAGAAACAGGGAACTACACCTTC.

In its sample, this clonotype was seen many times. The J gene is TRBJ2-7, the V gene TRBV27, with 7 bases fitting TRBD1. V lost 6 bases and J lost 2; bases outside the gene matches: 13. The CDR3 spans 16 residues. The V gene's germline CDR1 is MNHEY and CDR2 SMNVEV (reference sequence). The DNA for the CDR3 is TGTGCCAGCAGCACCCCCCCCGGGACAGTCCCCTACGAGCAGTACTTC. It translates to CASSTPPGTVPYEQYF.

In this sample, this clonotype is large. This chain joins TRBV7-9 and TRBJ1-4; D call uncertain. Germline V gene lookup returns CDR1 SEHNR and CDR2 FQNEAQ (reference sequence). The CDR3 length is 14 residues. The germline V and J ends were trimmed by 4 bases and 0 bases, with 6 bases remaining between them. The CDR3 sequence is CASSSGPTNEKLFF. CDR3 bases: TGTGCCAGCAGCTCCGGGCCAACTAATGAAAAACTGTTTTTT.

This clonotype appeared many times. The chain links TRBV4-1 to TRBJ2-5; D tentatively fits TRBD1 or TRBD2 (6 bases each). V was shortened by 3 bases and J by 5 bases, with 22 bases between the two germline ends. Germline assignment: CDR1 MGHRA and CDR2 YSYEKL. The CDR3 totals 17 residues. The CDR3 region has the DNA TGCGCCAGCAGCCAGCCAAGAGGGGGGCCGGGGCAGGAGACCCAGTACTTC. Residues: CASSQPRGGPGQETQYF.

The CDR3 sequence: CGFLGDTGELFF. DNA for the CDR3: TGTGGCTTCTTGGGGGACACCGGGGAGCTGTTTTTT. The chain uses TRBV15 and TRBJ2-2, with D perhaps being TRBD1 or TRBD2 (5 bases each). CDR1 is LNHNV and CDR2 is YYDKDF in the germline V gene (reference sequence). CDR3 length: 12 amino acids.

This clonotype was seen ten or more times. The V and J genes are TRBV29-1 and TRBJ2-4, with D perhaps matching TRBD2 (7 bases). The length of the CDR3 is 15 residues. Trimming took 2 bases from V and 0 from J, leaving 11 bases between them. Germline V lookup: CDR1 SQVTM, CDR2 ANQGSEA. This CDR3 reads CSVERGGVAKNIQYF. The DNA of the CDR3 is TGCAGCGTTGAAAGGGGGGGGGTAGCCAAAAACATTCAGTACTTC.

This clonotype was observed at least ten times. The chain couples TRBV7-3 to TRBJ1-2; D uncertain. The germline V gene has CDR1 SGHTA and CDR2 FQGTGA. This CDR3 is built from 14 residues. V lost 0 bases and J lost 4, with 9 bases in between. CDR3 residues: CASSLTSSPYGYTF. CDR3 in DNA: TGTGCCAGCAGCTTAACAAGCAGCCCCTATGGCTACACCTTC.

The chain links TRBV28 to TRBJ2-3, with D unclear. Trimming left V 9 bases short and J 11 bases short, with 24 bases between. Looked up from germline, CDR1 is MDHEN and CDR2 is SYDVKM. This CDR3 comprises 14 residues. CDR3 residues: CARGFGLLDSEQYF. CDR3 sequence (DNA): TGTGCCAGGGGCTTCGGGCTCCTCGATTCTGAGCAGTATTTT.

The chain is built from TRBV5-6 and TRBJ2-1, with 9 nucleotides matching TRBD2. The CDR3 covers 16 residues. The ends lost 8 bases at V and 4 bases at J; junction bases unmatched: 13. CDR1 is SGHDT and CDR2 is YYEEEE in the germline V gene. The DNA of the CDR3 is TGTGCCAGGAGCCCCGGTTTAGCGGGGGAGTACAATGAGCAGTTCTTC. As protein: CARSPGLAGEYNEQFF.

This clonotype has ten or more counts. The J gene is TRBJ2-3, the V gene TRBV5-1; D unresolved. The CDR3 is 16 residues long. Per the germline V gene, CDR1 is SGHRS and CDR2 is YFSETQ. Trimming removed 5 bases at V and 0 bases at J, with 16 bases between. CDR3 DNA: TGCGCCAGCAGGGTTGGGATAGAAGCTAGCACAGATACGCAGTATTTT. Protein sequence: CASRVGIEASTDTQYF. Based on the CDR3 plus reference TRBV5-1 and TRBJ2-3, the full variable domain is KAGVTQTPRYLIKTRGQQVTLSCSPISGHRSVSWYQQTPGQGLQFLFEYFSETQRNKGNFPGRFSGRQFSNSRSEMNVSTLELGDSALYLCASRVGIEASTDTQYFGPGTRLTVL.

In its sample, this clonotype is medium-sized. The CDR3 bases are TGTGCCAGCAGCCCTCCACCCTTTCAGGGGGAAGAAGAGACCCAGTACTTC. It specifies CASSPPPFQGEEETQYF. The chain recombines TRBV3-1 with TRBJ2-5; TRBD1 agrees at 7 bases. The junction had 14 bases not matched to a gene; V was cut back by 4 bases and J by 3 bases. Per the germline V gene, CDR1 is LGHDT and CDR2 is YNNKEL (reference sequence). This CDR3 has 17 amino acids.

There are many counts of this clonotype. CDR3 nucleotides: TGTGCCAGCTCACCAGGGACAGATTCCTACAATGAGCAGTTCTTC. Encoded protein: CASSPGTDSYNEQFF. The chain combines TRBV18 with TRBJ2-1; TRBD1 matches at 7 bases. The CDR3 spans 15 residues. V lost 2 bases to trimming and J lost 1 base; unmatched junction nucleotides: 2. The germline CDR1 and CDR2 sequences are KGHSH and LQKENI.